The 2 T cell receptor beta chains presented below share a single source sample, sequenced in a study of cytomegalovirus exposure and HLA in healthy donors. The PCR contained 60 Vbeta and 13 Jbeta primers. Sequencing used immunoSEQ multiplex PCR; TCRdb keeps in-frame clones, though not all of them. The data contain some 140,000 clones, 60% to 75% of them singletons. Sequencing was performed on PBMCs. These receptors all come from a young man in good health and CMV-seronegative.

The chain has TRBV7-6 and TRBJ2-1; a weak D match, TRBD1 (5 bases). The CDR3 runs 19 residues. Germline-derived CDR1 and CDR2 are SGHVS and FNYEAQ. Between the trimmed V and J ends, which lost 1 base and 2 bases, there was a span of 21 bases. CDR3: CASSLGGVHQAGTYNEQFF. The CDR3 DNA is TGTGCCAGCAGCTTAGGGGGCGTCCATCAGGCAGGGACCTACAATGAGCAGTTCTTC.

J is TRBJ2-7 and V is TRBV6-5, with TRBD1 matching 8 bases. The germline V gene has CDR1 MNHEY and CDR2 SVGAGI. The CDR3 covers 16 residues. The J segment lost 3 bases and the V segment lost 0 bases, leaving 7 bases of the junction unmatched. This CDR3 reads CASSYSPTGQGYEQYF. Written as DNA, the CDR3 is TGTGCCAGCAGTTACTCGCCGACAGGACAGGGCTACGAGCAGTACTTC.